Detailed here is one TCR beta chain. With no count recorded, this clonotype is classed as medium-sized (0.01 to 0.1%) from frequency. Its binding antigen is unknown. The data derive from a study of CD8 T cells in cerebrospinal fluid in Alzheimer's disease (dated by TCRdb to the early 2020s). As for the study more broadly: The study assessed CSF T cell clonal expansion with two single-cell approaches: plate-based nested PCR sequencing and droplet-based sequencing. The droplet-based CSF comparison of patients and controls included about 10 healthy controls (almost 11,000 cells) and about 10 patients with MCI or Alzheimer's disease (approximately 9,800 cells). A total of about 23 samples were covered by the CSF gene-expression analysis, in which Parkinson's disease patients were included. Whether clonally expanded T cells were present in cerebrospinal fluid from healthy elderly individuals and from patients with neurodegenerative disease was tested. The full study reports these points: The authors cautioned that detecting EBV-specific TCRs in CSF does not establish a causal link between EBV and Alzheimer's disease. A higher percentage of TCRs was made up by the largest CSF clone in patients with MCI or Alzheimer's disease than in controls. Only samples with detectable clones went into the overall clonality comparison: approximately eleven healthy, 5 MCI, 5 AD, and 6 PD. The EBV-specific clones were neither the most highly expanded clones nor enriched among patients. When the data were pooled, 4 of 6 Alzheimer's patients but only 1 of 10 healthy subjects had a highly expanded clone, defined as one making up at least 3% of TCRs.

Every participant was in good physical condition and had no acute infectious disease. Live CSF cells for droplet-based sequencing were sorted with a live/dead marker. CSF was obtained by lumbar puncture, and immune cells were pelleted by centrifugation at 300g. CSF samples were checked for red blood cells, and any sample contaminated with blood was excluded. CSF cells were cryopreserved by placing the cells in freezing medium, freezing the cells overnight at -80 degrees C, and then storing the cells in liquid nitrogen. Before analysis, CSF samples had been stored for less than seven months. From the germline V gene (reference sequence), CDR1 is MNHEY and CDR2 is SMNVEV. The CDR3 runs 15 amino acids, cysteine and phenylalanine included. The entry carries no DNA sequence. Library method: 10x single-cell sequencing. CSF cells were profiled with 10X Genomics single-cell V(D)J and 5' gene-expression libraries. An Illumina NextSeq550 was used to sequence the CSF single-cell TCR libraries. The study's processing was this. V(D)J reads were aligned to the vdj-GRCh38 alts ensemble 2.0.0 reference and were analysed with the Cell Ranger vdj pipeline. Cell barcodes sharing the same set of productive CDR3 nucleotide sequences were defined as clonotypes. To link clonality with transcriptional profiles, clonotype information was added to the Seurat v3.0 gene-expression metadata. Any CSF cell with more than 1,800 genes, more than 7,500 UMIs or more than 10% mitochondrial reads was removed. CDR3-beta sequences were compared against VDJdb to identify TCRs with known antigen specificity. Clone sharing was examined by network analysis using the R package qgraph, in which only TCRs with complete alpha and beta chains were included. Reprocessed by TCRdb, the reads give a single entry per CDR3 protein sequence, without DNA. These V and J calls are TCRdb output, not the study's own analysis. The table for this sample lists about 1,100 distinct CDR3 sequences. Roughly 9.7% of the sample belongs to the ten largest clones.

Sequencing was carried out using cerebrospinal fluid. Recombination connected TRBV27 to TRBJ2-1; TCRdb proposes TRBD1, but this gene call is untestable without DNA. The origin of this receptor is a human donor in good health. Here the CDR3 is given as CASSSTSQGLNEQFF.